Below, one T cell receptor (beta chain) is given with its context. This clonotype showed up just a few times. Its antigen has not been determined. Nothing much larger sits one base from this clone, and base qualities are not available. TCR beta CDR3 regions were amplified from RNA transcripts. The first round of RT-PCR for the TCR CDR3 was performed with the HTBI primer set and the Qiagen OneStep RT-PCR kit. Libraries were constructed in a second round of multiplex PCR, after which size selection and purification were carried out. Paired-end sequencing of the libraries was performed with 100 bp reads on an Illumina HiSeq2000. Per the authors' processing: SOAPnuke was used to process the raw data, with reads discarded if the reads contained adapters or uncalled bases, had a mean Phred below 15, or lacked an exact constant-primer or identifier match. COPE v1.2.5 was used to merge the high-quality paired reads, and each unique nucleotide sequence was defined as a clonotype. Clonotypes were aligned to IMGT TRBV, TRBD and TRBJ reference segments using MiTCR v1.1. Analysis was restricted to V-J combinations with a frequency above 0.0001, which covered 99.2% of repertoires. A TCS score was defined as the ratio between F50 (clonal expansion) and ExV (chaos), using BLOSUM62-based TCRdist between CDR3 peptides within each V-J. Welch's t-statistics and random forest reduced around 550 V-J features to 10 to 15, which were used in a naive Bayes classifier (R e1071). Using fastp trimming at Q25 and MiXCR clonotype assembly, TCRdb reanalyzed the public sequencing data and kept in-frame beta chains. Rows are combined by CDR3 protein, so each entry shows the most common genes and DNA. None of the V and J calls come from the authors' own analysis; TCRdb made them. The sample includes approximately 400,000 distinct CDR3 sequences, with more than 12% observed a single time. The top ten clones comprise around 20% of the sample.

Ophthalmopathy patients had moderately to severely active disease, with a Clinical Activity Score of 3 or more, a NOSPECS grade of 4 or more, and a disease duration of less than 3 months. Patients with uncontrolled infections, other autoimmune diseases, pregnancy or lactation were excluded. Diagnoses were established on the basis of clinical symptoms, serum thyroxine and TRAb, thyroid ultrasound, and orbital computed tomography. PBMCs were separated from roughly 9.3 ml of fresh peripheral blood using Ficoll-Paque density gradient centrifugation. Trizol reagent was used to extract total RNA, and RNA quality was then checked on an Agilent 2100 Bioanalyzer. Measured from the cysteine to the phenylalanine, the CDR3 is 14 residues long. Solely the CDR3 DNA is kept, with 42 bases framed from the first base. V is shortened by 6 bases, J by 0 bases, and the region joining them spans 9 bases. For CDR1 and CDR2, the germline V gene lists SNHLY and FYNNEI.

This entry belongs to a study of T cells in Graves' hyperthyroidism and ophthalmopathy (dated by TCRdb to the late 2010s). About the investigation overall: Peripheral blood was collected at initial diagnosis, before any treatment. TCR V-J signatures able to tell the groups apart were searched for in a discovery cohort of some 100 patients, of whom roughly 42 had Graves' ophthalmopathy and roughly 59 had stable Graves' hyperthyroidism. Prospective prediction of ophthalmopathy was tested in an independent validation cohort consisting of 18 hyperthyroidism patients and around 17 patients who later progressed to ophthalmopathy. The roughly 99 discovery patients were divided at random into training and test sets in a 7:3 ratio. In addition, the study compared T-cell repertoires in thyroid tissue and in blood from six Graves' hyperthyroidism patients. After blood sampling, hyperthyroidism patients were treated with methimazole at a starting dose of 30 mg daily, and ophthalmopathy patients were treated with high-dose intravenous methylprednisolone. The paper describes TCR Vbeta CDR3 sequencing of 135 peripheral blood samples, made up of 43 ophthalmopathy patients, around 78 hyperthyroidism patients and 17 progressor patients.

Overall results and qualifications from the work: In cross-validation, a model built on a 13 V-J signature told ophthalmopathy apart from stable hyperthyroidism with approximately 90% sensitivity and approximately 81% specificity, and in testing the same model reached 80%/75%. Most expanded thyroid clonotypes (frequency above 0.001) were also detected in blood, suggesting blood repertoires may reflect thyroid immune responses. Sample size was not statistically predetermined, and investigators were not blinded to group allocation. During validation, the model predicted progression to ophthalmopathy a median of approximately 7 months ahead of onset, with around 65% sensitivity and almost 75% specificity.

This sequence originates from a woman aged 25-40 years with Graves' ophthalmopathy. The chain is made from TRBV2 and TRBJ1-3; D gene: possibly TRBD1, on 6 matching bases. The sample was blood. The DNA sequence is as follows: TGTGCCAGCAGACAGGGATACTCTGGAAACACCATATATTTT. Its coded protein is CASRQGYSGNTIYF.